This T cell receptor (beta chain) comes out of a study of T-cell reconstitution after alpha-beta-depleted transplantation in children. Study observations and caveats: Reportedly, roughly two months post-transplant, alpha-beta T cells arose from several hundred expanded graft clones. At the one-year point after transplant, T-cell counts and TCRbeta diversity were found to come mostly from T cells that had been newly produced. Surviving recipient cells, namely T cells and thymic progenitors, were the source of high day-60 TCRbeta diversity in some patients.

The trim removed 2 bases at V and 6 bases at J, leaving 8 bases unmatched. The CDR3 totals 14 residues. Germline V gene sequence: CDR1 DFQATT, CDR2 SNEGSKA (reference sequence). Many counts were recorded for this clonotype. Antigen specificity is unknown. Preparing the TCRbeta library involved the use of unique molecular identifiers. TCRdb re-called the PCR reads through MiXCR, storing one row per CDR3 protein. Found here are about 140,000 distinct CDR3 sequences, around 8.5% of them singletons; the top ten hold 15% to 20%. This receptor was taken from a female patient aged 2-10 years who had a stem cell transplant for congenital amegakaryocytic thrombocytopenia, so the T cells may come from the graft donor. The sequences come from PBMCs, mostly from graft donor cells, collected 180 days after TCRalphabeta/CD19-depleted stem cell transplant. The genes are TRBV20-1 and TRBJ2-7, with 9 nucleotides matching TRBD2. CDR3 sequence: CSARSAGGLAEQYF. The CDR3 coding sequence is TGCAGTGCTAGATCAGCGGGAGGCCTCGCCGAGCAGTACTTC.